One sample yielded the 17 T cell receptor beta chains listed below, sequenced in a study of T cell repertoires in cytomegalovirus infection. No antigen has been identified for these receptors. Each CDR3 protein gets one entry after TCRdb re-called the reads with MiXCR. Of roughly 860,000 distinct CDR3 sequences listed, approximately 32% are singletons. Sequenced material: cultured CD8+ T cells from PBMCs, taken from culture after CMV antigen stimulation. Every receptor here comes from a human donor in good health (CMV status not recorded). Some clones in this sample may be carry-over from other donors' samples.

The V call is TRBV27, the J call TRBJ2-5; D is possibly TRBD2 (7 bases). This CDR3 comprises 12 residues. V was clipped by 9 bases and J by 8 bases, with 16 bases between them. Germline CDR1 reads MNHEY; CDR2 reads SMNVEV (reference sequence). CDR3 sequence: CASKGGVETQYF. The CDR3 region has the DNA TGTGCCAGTAAGGGGGGGGTTGAAACCCAGTACTTC.

The rearrangement joins TRBV6-6 to TRBJ1-3, with D hard to call. The germline V gene encodes CDR1 MNHNY and CDR2 SVGAGI (reference sequence). V was clipped by 5 bases and J by 9 bases, with 14 bases between them. The CDR3 is 13 amino acids. CDR3 loop: CASSPGVVGTIYF. The CDR3 DNA reads TGTGCCAGCAGTCCTGGTGTTGTCGGCACCATATATTTT.

The chain employs TRBV4-3 and TRBJ2-3; TRBD1 might be the D (6 bases). The CDR3 is made up of 16 amino acids. CDR1 is LGHNA and CDR2 is YSLEER in the germline V gene. The V end lost 0 bases, the J end lost 4 bases, and 14 bases lay between the germline ends. As DNA, the CDR3 is TGCGCCAGCAGCCAAGATCGCGGACAGTGGGCAGATACGCAGTATTTT. Protein product: CASSQDRGQWADTQYF.

This chain uses TRBV28 with TRBJ2-2, with TRBD2 identical over 9 bases. Trimming removed 8 bases from V and 3 bases from J; junction bases left unmatched: 7. This CDR3 region has 15 residues. Germline V CDR1 and CDR2: MDHEN, SYDVKM. In DNA, the CDR3 is TGTGCCAGCCGGTTAGCGGGGGCGTACACCGGGGAGCTGTTTTTT. Its translation: CASRLAGAYTGELFF. Looking up the rest from reference TRBV28 and TRBJ2-2 gives the full variable domain: DVKVTQSSRYLVKRTGEKVFLECVQDMDHENMFWYRQDPGLGLRLIYFSYDVKMKEKGDIPEGYSVSREKKERFSLILESASTNQTSMYLCASRLAGAYTGELFFGEGSRLTVL.

V gene TRBV10-3 combines with J gene TRBJ2-1; D gene ambiguous. CDR1 and CDR2 from the germline V gene are ENHRY and SYGVKD. Trimming left V 3 bases short and J 1 base short, with 10 bases between. The CDR3 consists of 15 residues. This CDR3 reads CAISDVVRSYNEQFF. CDR3 sequence (DNA): TGTGCCATCAGTGATGTTGTTAGGTCCTACAATGAGCAGTTCTTC.

This clonotype was seen only a few times. This rearrangement joins TRBV10-3 to TRBJ2-7; TRBD1 agrees at 9 bases. Germline lookup yields CDR1 ENHRY and CDR2 SYGVKD. V shed 0 bases, J shed 3 bases, and the junction held 3 bases outside the gene matches. The CDR3 is made up of 15 amino acids. In DNA form, the CDR3 reads TGTGCCATCAGTGAGTCGGGACAGGGACACTACGAGCAGTACTTC. Its protein is CAISESGQGHYEQYF.

Many counts were recorded for this clonotype. The gene calls are TRBV7-6 and TRBJ2-7, with 7 bases lining up with TRBD1. Unmatched junction bases numbered 9, after V lost 6 bases and J lost 7 bases. The CDR3 is 13 residues long. Germline V gene lookup returns CDR1 SGHVS and CDR2 FNYEAQ. Here the CDR3 DNA reads TGTGCCAGCAGTTTCGTAGGGGGCGAAGAGCAGTACGTC. Amino acid sequence: CASSFVGGEEQYV.

This clonotype showed up just a few times. V gene TRBV7-9 combines with J gene TRBJ2-3; D is unresolved. Trimming took off 5 bases at V and 1 base at J, with 10 bases between the two ends. The germline CDR1 and CDR2 sequences are SEHNR and FQNEAQ (reference sequence). The CDR3 extends over 14 amino acids. CDR3 amino acids: CASSPTEGTDTQYF. CDR3 bases: TGTGCCAGCAGCCCGACCGAGGGCACAGATACGCAGTATTTT.

This clonotype was seen more than once but under ten times. The V and J genes are TRBV4-1 and TRBJ1-5; D unresolved. Trimming stripped 1 base from V and 6 bases from J, with 13 bases between. Germline CDR1 MGHRA, CDR2 YSYEKL. The length of the CDR3 is 15 residues. The CDR3 DNA reads as TGCGCCAGCAGCCAAGGGCCAAATCTGGCTCAGCCCCAGCATTTT. It translates to CASSQGPNLAQPQHF.

This clonotype was detected ten times or more. This chain's CDR3 is CASKAGGQPQHF. CDR3 nucleotides: TGTGCCAGCAAGGCCGGAGGTCAGCCCCAGCATTTT. This sequence joins TRBV2 and TRBJ1-5; no definite D call. The CDR3 is 12 residues long. V lost 7 bases and J lost 6, with 10 bases in between. The germline CDR1 and CDR2 sequences are SNHLY and FYNNEI. Combining the CDR3 with reference TRBV2 and TRBJ1-5 gives the whole variable domain EPEVTQTPSHQVTQMGQEVILRCVPISNHLYFYWYRQILGQKVEFLVSFYNNEISEKSEIFDDQFSVERPDGSNFTLKIRSTKLEDSAMYFCASKAGGQPQHFGDGTRLSIL.

The V and J genes are TRBV28 and TRBJ1-4; TRBD1 agrees at 9 bases. Germline V lookup: CDR1 MDHEN, CDR2 SYDVKM. Trimming removed 3 bases from V and 3 bases from J; junction bases left unmatched: 5. This CDR3 is built from 16 residues. The CDR3 coding sequence is TGTGCCAGCAGTTTTGGACAGGGGTTGGCTAATGAAAAACTGTTTTTT. It yields the protein CASSFGQGLANEKLFF. Together with reference TRBV28 and TRBJ1-4, the CDR3 gives the full variable domain: DVKVTQSSRYLVKRTGEKVFLECVQDMDHENMFWYRQDPGLGLRLIYFSYDVKMKEKGDIPEGYSVSREKKERFSLILESASTNQTSMYLCASSFGQGLANEKLFFGSGTQLSVL.

The rearrangement links TRBV20-1 to TRBJ2-7; the D gene is possibly TRBD1 (6 bases). In germline, CDR1 is DFQATT, CDR2 SNEGSKA (reference sequence). The CDR3 has 13 amino acids. Between the trimmed V and J ends, which lost 1 base and 3 bases, there was a span of 10 bases. This CDR3 is CSARGDTRYEQYF. The DNA for the CDR3 is TGCAGTGCTAGAGGGGACACGCGCTACGAGCAGTACTTC.

V and J are TRBV6-5 and TRBJ1-2; tentatively, D is TRBD1 (6 bases). CDR3 length: 11 residues. The V end was cut by 5 bases, the J end by 8 bases, with 9 bases between. Germline loops: CDR1 MNHEY, CDR2 SVGAGI. The CDR3 DNA follows: TGTGCCAGCAGTGAGGGGGACGGCTACACCTTC. Translated, it gives CASSEGDGYTF.

This clonotype showed up just a few times. This chain joins TRBV14 and TRBJ2-1; TRBD2 aligns across 13 bases. CDR1 and CDR2 from the germline V gene are SGHDN and FVKESK. CDR3 length: 18 amino acids. Trimming took 1 base from V and 4 from J; bases not matched to a gene: 7. The CDR3, as DNA: TGTGCCAGCAGCCAAGTCCAGGGACTAGCGGGGTTTTACAATGAGCAGTTCTTC. Its translation is CASSQVQGLAGFYNEQFF.

The J gene is TRBJ1-6, the V gene TRBV7-9; TRBD1 matches at 7 bases. Trimming took 5 bases from V and 6 from J; bases not matched to a gene: 4. CDR1 SEHNR and CDR2 FQNEAQ come from the germline V gene (reference sequence). The CDR3 contains 14 residues. The CDR3: CASSRDSFNSPLHF. The CDR3 nucleotides are TGTGCCAGCAGCCGGGACAGCTTTAATTCACCCCTCCACTTT.

This clonotype appeared a single time. This chain uses TRBV10-2 with TRBJ1-3, with 8 bases identical to TRBD1. With 7 bases clipped from V and 2 bases from J, the junction kept 4 bases outside the gene matches. CDR1 is WSHSY, CDR2 SAAADI, per germline. The CDR3 has 14 amino acids. CDR3 nucleotide sequence: TGCGCCAGCACCGAGGACAGGGCTGGAAACACCATATATTTT. This translates into CASTEDRAGNTIYF.

The chain uses TRBV12-3 or TRBV12-4 and TRBJ2-3, with TRBD2 matching over 10 bases. CDR3 length: 15 amino acids. V was clipped by 4 bases and J by 2 bases; unmatched bases: 3. The CDR3 loop is CASSSGLAYTDTQYF. CDR3 DNA: TGTGCCAGCAGTTCGGGACTAGCGTACACAGATACGCAGTATTTT.